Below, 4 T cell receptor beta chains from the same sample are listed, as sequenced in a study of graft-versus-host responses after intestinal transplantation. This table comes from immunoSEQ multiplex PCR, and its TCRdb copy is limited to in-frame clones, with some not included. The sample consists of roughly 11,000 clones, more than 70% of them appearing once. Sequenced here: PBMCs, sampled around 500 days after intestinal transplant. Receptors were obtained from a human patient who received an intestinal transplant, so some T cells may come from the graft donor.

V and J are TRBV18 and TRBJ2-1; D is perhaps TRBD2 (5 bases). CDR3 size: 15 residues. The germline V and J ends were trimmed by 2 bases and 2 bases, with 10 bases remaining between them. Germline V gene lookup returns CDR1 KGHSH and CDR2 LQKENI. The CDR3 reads CASSPTGSTYNEQFF. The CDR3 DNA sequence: TGTGCCAGCTCACCAACGGGATCAACCTACAATGAGCAGTTCTTC.

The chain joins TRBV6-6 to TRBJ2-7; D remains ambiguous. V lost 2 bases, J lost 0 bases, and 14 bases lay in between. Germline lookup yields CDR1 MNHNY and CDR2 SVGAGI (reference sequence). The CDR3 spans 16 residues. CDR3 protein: CASSYGAERNSYEQYF. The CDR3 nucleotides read TGTGCCAGCAGTTACGGTGCAGAGAGAAACTCCTACGAGCAGTACTTC.

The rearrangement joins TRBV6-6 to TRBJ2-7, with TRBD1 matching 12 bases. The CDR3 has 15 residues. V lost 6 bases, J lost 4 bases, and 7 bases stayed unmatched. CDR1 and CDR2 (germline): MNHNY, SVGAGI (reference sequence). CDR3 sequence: CASSSGTGGSYEQYF. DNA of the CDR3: TGTGCCAGCAGCTCCGGGACAGGGGGCTCGTACGAGCAGTACTTC.

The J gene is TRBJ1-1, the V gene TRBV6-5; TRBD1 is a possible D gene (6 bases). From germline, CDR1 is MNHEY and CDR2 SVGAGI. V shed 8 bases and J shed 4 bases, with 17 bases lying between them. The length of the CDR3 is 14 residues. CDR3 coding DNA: TGTGCCAGCCGATGGGGGGGCGCTTTCACTGAAGCTTTCTTT. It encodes CASRWGGAFTEAFF.